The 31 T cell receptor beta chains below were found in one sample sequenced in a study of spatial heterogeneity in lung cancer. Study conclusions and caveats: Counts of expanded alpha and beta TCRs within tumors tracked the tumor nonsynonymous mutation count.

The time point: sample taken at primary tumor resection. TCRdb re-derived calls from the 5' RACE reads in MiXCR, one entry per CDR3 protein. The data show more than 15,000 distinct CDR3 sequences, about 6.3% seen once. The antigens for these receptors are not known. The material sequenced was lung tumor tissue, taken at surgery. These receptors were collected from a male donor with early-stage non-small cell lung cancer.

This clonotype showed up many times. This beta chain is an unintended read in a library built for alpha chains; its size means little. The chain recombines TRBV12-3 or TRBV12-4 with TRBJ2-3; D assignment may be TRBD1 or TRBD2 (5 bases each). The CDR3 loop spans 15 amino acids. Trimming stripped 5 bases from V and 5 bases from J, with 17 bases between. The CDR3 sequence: CASSPQGSREDTQYF. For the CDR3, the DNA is TGTGCCAGCAGTCCTCAGGGCTCCCGGGAAGATACGCAGTATTTT.

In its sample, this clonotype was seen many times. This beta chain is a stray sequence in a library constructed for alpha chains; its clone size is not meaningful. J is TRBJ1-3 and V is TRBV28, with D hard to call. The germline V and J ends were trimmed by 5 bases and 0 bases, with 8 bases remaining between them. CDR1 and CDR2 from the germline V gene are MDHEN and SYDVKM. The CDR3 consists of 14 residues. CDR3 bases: TGTGCCAGCAGTCGGACGGACTCTGGAAACACCATATATTTT. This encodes CASSRTDSGNTIYF.

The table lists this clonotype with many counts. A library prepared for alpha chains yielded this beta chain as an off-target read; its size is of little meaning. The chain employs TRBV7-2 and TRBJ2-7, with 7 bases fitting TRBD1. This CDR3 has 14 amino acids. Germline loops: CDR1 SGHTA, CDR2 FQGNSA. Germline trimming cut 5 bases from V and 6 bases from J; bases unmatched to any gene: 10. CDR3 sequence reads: CASSPGTAYREQYF. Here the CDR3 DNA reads TGTGCCAGCAGCCCCGGGACAGCCTACCGCGAGCAGTACTTC.

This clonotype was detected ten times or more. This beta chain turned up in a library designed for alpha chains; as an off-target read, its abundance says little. This chain's CDR3 is CSVKLTGSSYEQYF. In nucleotides, the CDR3 is TGCAGCGTTAAACTCACAGGGAGCTCCTACGAGCAGTACTTC. The chain joins TRBV29-1 to TRBJ2-7, with D maybe TRBD1 (6 bases). This CDR3 comprises 14 residues. Germline-derived CDR1 and CDR2 are SQVTM and ANQGSEA. V was shortened by 5 bases and J by 0 bases, with 14 bases between the two germline ends.

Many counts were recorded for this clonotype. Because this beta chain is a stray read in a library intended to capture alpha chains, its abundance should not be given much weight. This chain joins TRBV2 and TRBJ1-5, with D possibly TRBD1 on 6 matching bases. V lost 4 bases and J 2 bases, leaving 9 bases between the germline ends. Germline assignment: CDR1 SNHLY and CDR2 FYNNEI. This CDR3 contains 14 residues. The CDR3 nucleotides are TGTGCCAGCAGTGCCCGACAGGGCAATCAGCCCCAGCATTTT. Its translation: CASSARQGNQPQHF.

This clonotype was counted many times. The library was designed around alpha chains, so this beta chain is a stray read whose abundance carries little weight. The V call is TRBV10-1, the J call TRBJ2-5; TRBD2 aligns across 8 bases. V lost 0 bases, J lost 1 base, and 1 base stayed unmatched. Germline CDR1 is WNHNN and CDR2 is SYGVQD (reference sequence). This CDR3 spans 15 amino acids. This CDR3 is CASSESSGAQETQYF. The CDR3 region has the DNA TGCGCCAGCAGTGAGTCTAGCGGGGCCCAAGAGACCCAGTACTTC.

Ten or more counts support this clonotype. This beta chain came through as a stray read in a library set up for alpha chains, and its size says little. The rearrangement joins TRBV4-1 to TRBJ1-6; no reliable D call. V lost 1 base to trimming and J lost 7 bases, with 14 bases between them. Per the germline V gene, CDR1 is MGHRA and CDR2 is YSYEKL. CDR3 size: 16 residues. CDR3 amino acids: CASSQAPGFENSPLHF. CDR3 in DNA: TGCGCCAGCAGCCAAGCCCCTGGGTTTGAGAATTCACCCCTCCACTTT.

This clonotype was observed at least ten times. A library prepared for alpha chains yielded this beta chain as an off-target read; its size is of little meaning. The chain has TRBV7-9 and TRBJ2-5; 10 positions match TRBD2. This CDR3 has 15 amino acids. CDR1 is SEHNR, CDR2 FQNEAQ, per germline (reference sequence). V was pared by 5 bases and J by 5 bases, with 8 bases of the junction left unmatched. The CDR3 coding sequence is TGTGCCAGCAGCCCTCTAGCGGGGGTTTTTGAGACCCAGTACTTC. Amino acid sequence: CASSPLAGVFETQYF.

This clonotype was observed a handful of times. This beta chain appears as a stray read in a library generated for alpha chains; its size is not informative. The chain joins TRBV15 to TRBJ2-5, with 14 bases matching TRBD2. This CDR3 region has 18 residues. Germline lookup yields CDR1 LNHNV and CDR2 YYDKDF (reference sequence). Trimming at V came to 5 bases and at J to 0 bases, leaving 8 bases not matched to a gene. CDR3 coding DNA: TGTGCCACCAGCTGGGGGACTAGCGGGGGAGTGTACCAAGAGACCCAGTACTTC. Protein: CATSWGTSGGVYQETQYF. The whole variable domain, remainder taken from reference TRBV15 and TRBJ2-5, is DAMVIQNPRYQVTQFGKPVTLSCSQTLNHNVMYWYQQKSSQAPKLLFHYYDKDFNNEADTPDNFQSRRPNTSFCFLDIRSPGLGDTAMYLCATSWGTSGGVYQETQYFGPGTRLLVL.

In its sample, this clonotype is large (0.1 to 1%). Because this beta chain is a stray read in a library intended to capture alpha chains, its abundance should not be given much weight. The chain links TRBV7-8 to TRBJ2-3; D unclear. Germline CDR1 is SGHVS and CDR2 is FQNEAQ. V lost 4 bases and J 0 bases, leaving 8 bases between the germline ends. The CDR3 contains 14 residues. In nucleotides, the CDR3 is TGTGCCAGCAGCTGGGATCCTAGCACAGATACGCAGTATTTT. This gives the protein CASSWDPSTDTQYF.

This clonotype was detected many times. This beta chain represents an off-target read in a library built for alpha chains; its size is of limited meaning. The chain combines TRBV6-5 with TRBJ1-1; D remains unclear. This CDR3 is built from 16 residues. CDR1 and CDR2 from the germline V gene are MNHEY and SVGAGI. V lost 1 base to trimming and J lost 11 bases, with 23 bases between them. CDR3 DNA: TGTGCCAGCAGTTACTATATGACCGCGATTGGAGGGAGGGCTTTCTTT. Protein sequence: CASSYYMTAIGGRAFF.

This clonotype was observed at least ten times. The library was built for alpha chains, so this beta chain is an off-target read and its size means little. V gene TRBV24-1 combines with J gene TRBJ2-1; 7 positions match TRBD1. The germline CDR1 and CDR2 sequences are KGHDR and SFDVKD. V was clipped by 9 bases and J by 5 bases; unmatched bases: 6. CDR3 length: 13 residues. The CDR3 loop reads CATHDRVNNEQFF. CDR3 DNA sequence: TGTGCCACCCATGACAGGGTCAACAATGAGCAGTTCTTC.

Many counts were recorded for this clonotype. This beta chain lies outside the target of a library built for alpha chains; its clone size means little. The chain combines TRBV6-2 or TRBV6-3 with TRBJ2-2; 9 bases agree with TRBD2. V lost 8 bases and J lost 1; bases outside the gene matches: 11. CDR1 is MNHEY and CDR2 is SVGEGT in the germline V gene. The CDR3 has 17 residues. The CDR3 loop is CASGRLLSGGNTGELFF. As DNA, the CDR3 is TGTGCCAGCGGACGATTACTTAGCGGGGGGAACACCGGGGAGCTGTTTTTT.

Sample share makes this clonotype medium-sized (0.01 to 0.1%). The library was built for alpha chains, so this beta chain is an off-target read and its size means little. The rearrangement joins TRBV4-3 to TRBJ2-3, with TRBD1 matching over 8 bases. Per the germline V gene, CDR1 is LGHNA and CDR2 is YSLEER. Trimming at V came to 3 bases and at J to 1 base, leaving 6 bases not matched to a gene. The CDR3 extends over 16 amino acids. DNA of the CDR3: TGCGCCAGCAGCCAGGCAGGGGGCGGAGGCACAGATACGCAGTATTTT. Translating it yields CASSQAGGGGTDTQYF.

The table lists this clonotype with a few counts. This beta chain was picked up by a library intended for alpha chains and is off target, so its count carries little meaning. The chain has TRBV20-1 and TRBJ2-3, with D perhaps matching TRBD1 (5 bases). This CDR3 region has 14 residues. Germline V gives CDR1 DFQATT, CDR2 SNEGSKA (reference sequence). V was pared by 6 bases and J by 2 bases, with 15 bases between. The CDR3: CSAPDTIFTDTQYF. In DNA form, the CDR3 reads TGCAGTGCACCGGACACAATTTTCACAGATACGCAGTATTTT.

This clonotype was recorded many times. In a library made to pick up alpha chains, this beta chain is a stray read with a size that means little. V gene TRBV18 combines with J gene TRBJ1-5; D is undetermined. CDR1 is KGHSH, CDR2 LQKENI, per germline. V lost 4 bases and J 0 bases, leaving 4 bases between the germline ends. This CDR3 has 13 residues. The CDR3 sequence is CASSRDSNQPQHF. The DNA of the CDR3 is TGTGCCAGCTCACGGGATAGCAATCAGCCCCAGCATTTT.

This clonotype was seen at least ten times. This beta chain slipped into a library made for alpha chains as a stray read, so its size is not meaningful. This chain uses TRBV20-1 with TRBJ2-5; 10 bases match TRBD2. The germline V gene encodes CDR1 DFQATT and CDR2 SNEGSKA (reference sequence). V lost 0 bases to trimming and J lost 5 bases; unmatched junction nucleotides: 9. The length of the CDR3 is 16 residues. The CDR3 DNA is TGCAGTGCTAGAGACCCTTGGACTAGCGGCTGGGAGACCCAGTACTTC. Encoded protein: CSARDPWTSGWETQYF.

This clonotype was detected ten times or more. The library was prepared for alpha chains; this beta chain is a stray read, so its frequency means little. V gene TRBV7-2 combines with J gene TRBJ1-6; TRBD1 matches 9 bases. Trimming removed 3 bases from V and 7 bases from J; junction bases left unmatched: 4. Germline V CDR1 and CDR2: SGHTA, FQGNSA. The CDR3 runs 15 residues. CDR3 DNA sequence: TGTGCCAGCAGCTTCAGCGGGACAGGGAATTCACCCCTCCACTTT. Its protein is CASSFSGTGNSPLHF.

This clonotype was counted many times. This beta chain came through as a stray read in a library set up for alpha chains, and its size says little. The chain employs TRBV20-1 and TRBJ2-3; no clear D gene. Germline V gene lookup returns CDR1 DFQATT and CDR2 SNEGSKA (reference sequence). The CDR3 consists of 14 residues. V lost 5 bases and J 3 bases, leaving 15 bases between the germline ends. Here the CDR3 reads CSAYHPGPTDTQYF. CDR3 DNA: TGCAGTGCTTACCACCCCGGGCCTACAGATACGCAGTATTTT.

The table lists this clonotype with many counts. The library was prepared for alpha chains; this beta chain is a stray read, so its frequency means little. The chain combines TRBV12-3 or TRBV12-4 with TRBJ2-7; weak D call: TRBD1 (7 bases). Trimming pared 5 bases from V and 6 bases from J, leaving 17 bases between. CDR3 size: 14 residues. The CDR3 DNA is TGTGCCAGCAGTACCCGCAGGGGGGCCATCGAGCAGTACTTC. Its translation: CASSTRRGAIEQYF.

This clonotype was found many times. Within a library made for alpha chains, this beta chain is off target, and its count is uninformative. The CDR3 spells CASSLQGQPFSGNTIYF. The DNA of the CDR3 is TGTGCCAGCAGTCTCCAGGGACAGCCCTTCTCTGGAAACACCATATATTTT. This chain links TRBV28 with TRBJ1-3; 7 nucleotides agree with TRBD1. V lost 5 bases to trimming and J lost 0 bases; unmatched junction nucleotides: 10. The germline V gene encodes CDR1 MDHEN and CDR2 SYDVKM. The CDR3 contains 17 residues.

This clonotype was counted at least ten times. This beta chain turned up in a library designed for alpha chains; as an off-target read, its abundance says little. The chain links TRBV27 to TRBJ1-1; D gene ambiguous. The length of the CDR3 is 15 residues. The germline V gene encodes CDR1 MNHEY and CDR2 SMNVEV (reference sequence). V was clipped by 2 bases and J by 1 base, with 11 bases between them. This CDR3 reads CASSLGRTTNTEAFF. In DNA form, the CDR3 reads TGTGCCAGCAGTTTAGGGAGGACTACGAACACTGAAGCTTTCTTT.

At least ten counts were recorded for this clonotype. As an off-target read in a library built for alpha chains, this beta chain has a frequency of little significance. The CDR3 spells CSARGRGGPDTQYF. The CDR3 DNA reads TGCAGTGCTAGAGGAAGGGGGGGGCCAGATACGCAGTATTTT. The chain recombines TRBV20-1 with TRBJ2-3, with TRBD2 as a possible D gene (7 bases). V lost 1 base and J 4 bases, leaving 12 bases between the germline ends. This CDR3 contains 14 residues. From germline, CDR1 is DFQATT and CDR2 SNEGSKA (reference sequence).

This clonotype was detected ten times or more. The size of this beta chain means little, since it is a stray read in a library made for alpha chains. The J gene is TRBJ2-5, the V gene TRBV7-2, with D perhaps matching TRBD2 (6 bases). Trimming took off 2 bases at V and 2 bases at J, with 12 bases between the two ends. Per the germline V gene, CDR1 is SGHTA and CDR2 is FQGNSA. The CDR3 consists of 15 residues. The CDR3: CASSLNREPQETQYF. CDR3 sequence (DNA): TGTGCCAGCAGCTTAAACCGGGAGCCACAAGAGACCCAGTACTTC.

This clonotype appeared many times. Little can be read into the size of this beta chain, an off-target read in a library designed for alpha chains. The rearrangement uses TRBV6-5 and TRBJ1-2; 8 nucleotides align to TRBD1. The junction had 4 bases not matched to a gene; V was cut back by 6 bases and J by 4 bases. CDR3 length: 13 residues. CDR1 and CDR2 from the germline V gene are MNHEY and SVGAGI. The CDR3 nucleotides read TGTGCCAGCAGCTCGACAGGGGCCTATGGCTACACCTTC. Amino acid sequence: CASSSTGAYGYTF.

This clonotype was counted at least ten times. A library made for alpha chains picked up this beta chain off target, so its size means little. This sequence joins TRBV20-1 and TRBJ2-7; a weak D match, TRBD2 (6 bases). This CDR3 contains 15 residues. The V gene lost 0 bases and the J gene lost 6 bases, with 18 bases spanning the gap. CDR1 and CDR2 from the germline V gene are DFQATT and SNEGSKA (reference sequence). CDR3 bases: TGCAGTGCTAGAGATCCCGCGGCGGGGCCTGGCGAGCAGTACTTC. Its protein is CSARDPAAGPGEQYF.

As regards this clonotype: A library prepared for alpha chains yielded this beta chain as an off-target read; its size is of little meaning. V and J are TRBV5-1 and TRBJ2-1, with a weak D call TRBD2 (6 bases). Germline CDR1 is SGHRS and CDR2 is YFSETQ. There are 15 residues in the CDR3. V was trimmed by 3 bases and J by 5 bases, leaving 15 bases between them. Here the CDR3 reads CASSSPSVPDNEQFF. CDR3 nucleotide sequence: TGCGCCAGCAGCTCTCCTAGCGTGCCCGACAATGAGCAGTTCTTC.

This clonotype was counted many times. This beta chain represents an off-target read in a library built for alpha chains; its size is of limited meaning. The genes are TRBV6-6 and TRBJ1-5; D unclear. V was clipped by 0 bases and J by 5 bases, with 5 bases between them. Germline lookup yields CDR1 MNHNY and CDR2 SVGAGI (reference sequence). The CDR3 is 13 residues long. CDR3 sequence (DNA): TGTGCCAGCAGTTACTCGGCCGATCAGCCCCAGCATTTT. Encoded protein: CASSYSADQPQHF.

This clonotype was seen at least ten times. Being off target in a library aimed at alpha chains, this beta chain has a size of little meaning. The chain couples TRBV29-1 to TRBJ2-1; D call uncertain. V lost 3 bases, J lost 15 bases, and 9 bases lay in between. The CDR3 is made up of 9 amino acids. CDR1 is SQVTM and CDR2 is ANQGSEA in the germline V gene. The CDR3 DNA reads TGCAGCGTTGATTCGGCCGGGTTCTTC. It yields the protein CSVDSAGFF.

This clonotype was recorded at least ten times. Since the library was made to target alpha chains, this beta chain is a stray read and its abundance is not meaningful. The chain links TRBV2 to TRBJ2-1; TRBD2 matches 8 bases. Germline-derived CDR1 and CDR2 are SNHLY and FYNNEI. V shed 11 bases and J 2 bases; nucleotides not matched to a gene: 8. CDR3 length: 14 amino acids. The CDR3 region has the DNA TGTGCCGGTAAGACTAGCGCGACCTACAATGAGCAGTTCTTC. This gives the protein CAGKTSATYNEQFF.

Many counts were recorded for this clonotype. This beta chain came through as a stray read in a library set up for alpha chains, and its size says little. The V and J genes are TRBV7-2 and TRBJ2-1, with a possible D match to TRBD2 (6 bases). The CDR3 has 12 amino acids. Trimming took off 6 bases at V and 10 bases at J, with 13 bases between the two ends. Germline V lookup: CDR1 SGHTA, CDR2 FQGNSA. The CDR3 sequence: CASSSLGGEQFF. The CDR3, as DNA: TGTGCCAGCAGTAGCTTAGGAGGGGAGCAGTTCTTC.